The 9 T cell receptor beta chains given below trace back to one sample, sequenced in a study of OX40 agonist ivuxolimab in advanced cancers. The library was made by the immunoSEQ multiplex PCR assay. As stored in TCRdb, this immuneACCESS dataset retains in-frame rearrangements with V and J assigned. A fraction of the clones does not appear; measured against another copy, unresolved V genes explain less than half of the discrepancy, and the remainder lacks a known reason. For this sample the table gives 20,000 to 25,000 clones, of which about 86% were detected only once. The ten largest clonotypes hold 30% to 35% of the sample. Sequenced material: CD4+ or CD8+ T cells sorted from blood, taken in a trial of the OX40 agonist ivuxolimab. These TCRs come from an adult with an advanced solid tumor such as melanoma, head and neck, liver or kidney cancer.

CDR3 amino acids: CASSVDSREGQAGELFF. The CDR3 nucleotides are TGTGCCAGCAGCGTAGACTCGCGGGAGGGCCAGGCCGGGGAGCTGTTTTTT. The chain uses TRBV9 and TRBJ2-2; 9 nucleotides align to TRBD2. Germline CDR1 SGDLS, CDR2 YYNGEE. Losses at the gene ends were 0 bases for V and 6 bases for J; bases not matched to a gene: 9. The CDR3 consists of 17 residues.

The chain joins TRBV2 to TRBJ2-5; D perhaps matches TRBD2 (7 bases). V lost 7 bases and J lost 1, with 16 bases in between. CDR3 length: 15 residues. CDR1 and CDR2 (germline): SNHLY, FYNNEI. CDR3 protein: CASTEGGGGQETQYF. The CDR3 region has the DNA TGTGCCAGCACCGAAGGAGGGGGGGGCCAAGAGACCCAGTACTTC.

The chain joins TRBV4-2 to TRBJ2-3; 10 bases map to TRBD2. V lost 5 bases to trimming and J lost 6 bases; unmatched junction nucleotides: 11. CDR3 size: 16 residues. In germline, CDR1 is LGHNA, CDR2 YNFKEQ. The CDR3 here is CASSLGAGGPADTQYF. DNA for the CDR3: TGTGCCAGCAGCTTAGGAGCGGGAGGGCCGGCGGATACGCAGTATTTT.

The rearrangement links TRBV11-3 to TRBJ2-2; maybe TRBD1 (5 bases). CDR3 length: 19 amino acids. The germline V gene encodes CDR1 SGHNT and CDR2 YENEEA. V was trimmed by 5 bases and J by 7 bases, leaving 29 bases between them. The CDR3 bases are TGTGCCAGCAGCCCCCTCTCCTTGGGGCTACCTGAAAGAGACGGGGAGCTGTTTTTT. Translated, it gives CASSPLSLGLPERDGELFF.

The CDR3 DNA is TGTGCCAGCAGGGGGACTAGCGGAATGTCGGATACGCAGTATTTT. Protein product: CASRGTSGMSDTQYF. The chain uses TRBV2 and TRBJ2-3; 11 nucleotides align to TRBD2. The CDR3 contains 15 residues. The germline gives CDR1 SNHLY, CDR2 FYNNEI. J lost 6 bases, V lost 6 bases, and 8 bases had no gene match.

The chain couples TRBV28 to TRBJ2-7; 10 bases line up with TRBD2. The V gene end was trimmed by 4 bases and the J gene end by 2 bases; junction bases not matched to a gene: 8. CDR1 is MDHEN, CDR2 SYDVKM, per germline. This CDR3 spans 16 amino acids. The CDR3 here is CASSSTPSGRTYEQYF. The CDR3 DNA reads TGTGCCAGCAGTTCTACTCCTAGCGGGAGAACCTACGAGCAGTACTTC. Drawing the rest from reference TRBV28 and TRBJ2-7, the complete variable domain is DVKVTQSSRYLVKRTGEKVFLECVQDMDHENMFWYRQDPGLGLRLIYFSYDVKMKEKGDIPEGYSVSREKKERFSLILESASTNQTSMYLCASSSTPSGRTYEQYFGPGTRLTVT.

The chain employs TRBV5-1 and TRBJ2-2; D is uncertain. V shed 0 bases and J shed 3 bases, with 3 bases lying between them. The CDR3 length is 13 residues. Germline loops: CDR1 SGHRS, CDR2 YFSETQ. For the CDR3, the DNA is TGCGCCAGCAGCTTGGAATACACCGGGGAGCTGTTTTTT. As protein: CASSLEYTGELFF.

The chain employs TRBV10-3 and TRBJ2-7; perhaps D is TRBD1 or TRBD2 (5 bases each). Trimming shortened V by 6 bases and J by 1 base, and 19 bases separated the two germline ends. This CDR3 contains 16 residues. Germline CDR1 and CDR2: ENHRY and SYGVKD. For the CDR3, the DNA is TGTGCCATCAGCGCAAGCCGGGACCGATCATCCTACGAGCAGTACTTC. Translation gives CAISASRDRSSYEQYF.

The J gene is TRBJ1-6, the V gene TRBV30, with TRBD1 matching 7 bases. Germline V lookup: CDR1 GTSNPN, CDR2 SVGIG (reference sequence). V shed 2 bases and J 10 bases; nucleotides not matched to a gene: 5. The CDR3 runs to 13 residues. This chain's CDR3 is CAWSPRDSSPLHF. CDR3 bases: TGTGCCTGGAGTCCCCGGGACAGCTCACCCCTCCACTTT.